This is a list of T cell receptor beta chains from one sample in a study of cytomegalovirus exposure and HLA in healthy donors. Produced via immunoSEQ multiplex PCR; TCRdb's table is partial and in-frame only. The table shows more than 140,000 clones, with 75% to 80% occurring only once. The sequenced sample was PBMCs. These receptors were collected from a male donor in good health and CMV-seronegative. Both conserved end residues are part of each CDR3. D genes are given only for firm matches. Where a row states a size, it is once, few, many or the class of an expanded clone; other rows omit it.

DNA,CDR3,D,size,V,J
TGTGCCAGCAGTATACGCCGGGACAGTCTGAACACTGAAGCTTTCTTT,CASSIRRDSLNTEAFF,TRBD1,NA,TRBV2,TRBJ1-1
TGTGCCAGCAGCCCAGCAGGGGTGCATAATTCACCCCTCCACTTT,CASSPAGVHNSPLHF,NA,NA,TRBV5-6,TRBJ1-6
TGTGCCAGCAGCCTCCGCTGGGGGGGCAACACTGAAGCTTTCTTT,CASSLRWGGNTEAFF,NA,NA,TRBV11-2,TRBJ1-1
TGTGCCAGCAGTCCCAGGACAGGGGGGAACACTGAAGCTTTCTTT,CASSPRTGGNTEAFF,TRBD1,NA,TRBV6-5,TRBJ1-1
TGCGCCAGCAGCCGGGGTAGCGGGGGGGCGGGAGCCAAAAACATTCAGTACTTC,CASSRGSGGAGAKNIQYF,TRBD2,NA,TRBV4-3,TRBJ2-4
TGTGCCAGCAGCAAGACTAGCGGGGGGGCCAACACCGGGGAGCTGTTTTTT,CASSKTSGGANTGELFF,TRBD2,once,TRBV5-4,TRBJ2-2
TGTGCCAGCAGTCACCTACAGGATTCAGATACGCAGTATTTT,CASSHLQDSDTQYF,NA,NA,TRBV6-6,TRBJ2-3
TGCGCCAGCAGCCAAGTCCTAGGGACGGGGGGCCAAGAGACCCAGTACTTC,CASSQVLGTGGQETQYF,TRBD2,NA,TRBV4-1,TRBJ2-5
TGTGCCAGCAGCGCCGGACGGACAGGTCATACTCTTTATGGCTACACCTTC,CASSAGRTGHTLYGYTF,TRBD1,NA,TRBV9,TRBJ1-2
TGTGCCAGCAGTGCCACAGGGGACACTGAAGCTTTCTTT,CASSATGDTEAFF,TRBD1,NA,TRBV6-4,TRBJ1-1
TGTGCCATCCAAACTATCTACGATACGCAGTATTTT,CAIQTIYDTQYF,NA,few,TRBV11-3,TRBJ2-3
TGTGCTAGTGGGCTGGGGCAGAATCAGCCCCAGCATTTT,CASGLGQNQPQHF,NA,NA,TRBV12-5,TRBJ1-5
TGCGCCAGCAGCGAGGCCGCTGGGGCCAACGTCCTGACTTTC,CASSEAAGANVLTF,NA,NA,TRBV5-1,TRBJ2-6
TGTGCCAGCAGTGAAAATTGGGGGCGTACAAGCAATCAGCCCCAGCATTTT,CASSENWGRTSNQPQHF,NA,NA,TRBV6-1,TRBJ1-5
TGCGCCAGCGTGGGACAGTATACAGATACGCAGTATTTT,CASVGQYTDTQYF,TRBD1,NA,TRBV5-1,TRBJ2-3
TGTGCCAGCAGTTACTCGGGGACAGGGGTTTCCTACGAGCAGTACTTC,CASSYSGTGVSYEQYF,TRBD1,NA,TRBV6-5,TRBJ2-7
TGTGCCACCAGCAGGCGGGGACAGGGCAATGAAAAACTGTTTTTT,CATSRRGQGNEKLFF,TRBD1,NA,TRBV15,TRBJ1-4
TGTGCCAGCAGGACACATGAGCTCGAGACCCAGTACTTC,CASRTHELETQYF,NA,NA,TRBV2,TRBJ2-5
TGTGCCAGCAGCGTAGATGGGGGACAGGGGAGGATCACTGAAGCTTTCTTT,CASSVDGGQGRITEAFF,TRBD1,NA,TRBV11-2,TRBJ1-1
TGTGCCAGCAGTTACTCGAGGGGGAATGAGCAGTTCTTC,CASSYSRGNEQFF,NA,NA,TRBV6-6,TRBJ2-1
TGCGCCAGCAGCCAACGTCATAACAGGGGTTACCAGCCCCAGCATTTT,CASSQRHNRGYQPQHF,TRBD1,NA,TRBV4-3,TRBJ1-5
TGTGCCAGCAGCTTAATCGACAGCCGCTTGGGCTACACCTTC,CASSLIDSRLGYTF,NA,few,TRBV7-9,TRBJ1-2
TGTGCCAGCAGCGCGCCGCGGCGGGACTACGAGCAGTACTTC,CASSAPRRDYEQYF,NA,once,TRBV7-2,TRBJ2-7
TGTGCCAGCGAGCGGCAGGTCATTAGCACAGATACGCAGTATTTT,CASERQVISTDTQYF,NA,NA,TRBV5-5,TRBJ2-3
TGTGCCAGCAGAGAAAGGAACGGGGATGAAAATGAGGATGAGCAGTTCTTC,CASRERNGDENEDEQFF,NA,NA,TRBV7-9,TRBJ2-1
TGTGCCACCAGCAGAGAGATTAGCGGGGGGCCTAGCACAGATACGCAGTATTTT,CATSREISGGPSTDTQYF,TRBD2,NA,TRBV15,TRBJ2-3
TGTGCCAGCAGCCGACTCACAGGGGATACTGGGGCCAACGTCCTGACTTTC,CASSRLTGDTGANVLTF,TRBD1,NA,TRBV7-9,TRBJ2-6
TGTGCCAGTAGTGACTGGGGGCCCTATAATTCACCCCTCCACTTT,CASSDWGPYNSPLHF,NA,NA,TRBV19,TRBJ1-6
TGTGCCAGCAGCTTGGAGGAGACTACGAACACCGGGGAGCTGTTTTTT,CASSLEETTNTGELFF,NA,NA,TRBV5-4,TRBJ2-2
TGCGCCAGCAGCTCCACTTATGGGACAGGCGGCTATGGCTACACCTTC,CASSSTYGTGGYGYTF,TRBD1,few,TRBV5-1,TRBJ1-2
TGTGCCAGCAGCTTTCAGGGGGCGCATCAGCCCCAGCATTTT,CASSFQGAHQPQHF,TRBD1,few,TRBV5-6,TRBJ1-5
TGTGCCAGCTCAGGCCCCAGGGGCCCCGTGGACACCATATATTTT,CASSGPRGPVDTIYF,NA,few,TRBV18,TRBJ1-3
TGTGCCAGCAGTTTACAGGGGGCTGGGAAGAATGAGCAGTTCTTC,CASSLQGAGKNEQFF,TRBD1,once,TRBV6-1,TRBJ2-1
TGTGCCAGCTCACCACTAAGGGACAGCGAGCAGTTCTTC,CASSPLRDSEQFF,TRBD1,NA,TRBV18,TRBJ2-1
TGTGCCAGCAGCCTACAGGACAGGGACCATGGCTACACCTTC,CASSLQDRDHGYTF,TRBD1,NA,TRBV5-4,TRBJ1-2
TGTGCCAGCATCCCAAGTGGGCTGGGGAACACTGAAGCTTTCTTT,CASIPSGLGNTEAFF,NA,NA,TRBV7-9,TRBJ1-1
TGTGCCAGTTGTTACAGGGGGCAGGACACTGAAGCTTTCTTT,CASCYRGQDTEAFF,TRBD1,NA,TRBV2,TRBJ1-1
TGTTCCAGCAGCTTAGCGAAGGGGGACAGATTACCCTCTGGAAACACCATATATTTT,CSSSLAKGDRLPSGNTIYF,TRBD1,NA,TRBV7-9,TRBJ1-3
TGTGCCAGCTCACCCTACCCACAGCTCGTTTATGGCTACACCTTC,CASSPYPQLVYGYTF,NA,NA,TRBV18,TRBJ1-2
TGTGCCAGCAGGGGGGTAGGGACAGTATATGGCTACACCTTC,CASRGVGTVYGYTF,TRBD1,NA,TRBV6-1,TRBJ1-2
TGTGCCAGCAGCTTGGCCGAAGGGACAGGGGTCGACCAAGAGACCCAGTACTTC,CASSLAEGTGVDQETQYF,TRBD1,NA,TRBV5-6,TRBJ2-5
TGTGCCAGCAGCGCTCGGACAGAGGGCTACACCTTC,CASSARTEGYTF,NA,NA,TRBV7-9,TRBJ1-2
TGTGCCAGCGGCAAAAGGCCGGGACACACGAACACCGGGGAGCTGTTTTTT,CASGKRPGHTNTGELFF,NA,NA,TRBV21-1,TRBJ2-2
TGTGCCAGCAGCTTAGCTCACAGGAACACAGATACGCAGTATTTT,CASSLAHRNTDTQYF,NA,NA,TRBV11-2,TRBJ2-3
TGTGCCAGCAGCCCCTCTAGCGGGAGGAACCACGAGCAGTACTTC,CASSPSSGRNHEQYF,TRBD2,NA,TRBV7-2,TRBJ2-7
TGTGCCACCCAAAAACAAGCGGGACCCACAGATACGCAGTATTTT,CATQKQAGPTDTQYF,TRBD2,NA,TRBV10-3,TRBJ2-3
TGTGCCTGGAGGAGGCCGGGACAGGAGAATCAGCCCCAGCATTTT,CAWRRPGQENQPQHF,TRBD1,NA,TRBV30,TRBJ1-5
TGTGCCAGCAGCTGGCGACTAGCGGGGGCCGACACAGATACGCAGTATTTT,CASSWRLAGADTDTQYF,TRBD2,NA,TRBV5-5,TRBJ2-3
TGTGCCAGCGCGGCTGGGTACACAGATACGCAGTATTTT,CASAAGYTDTQYF,NA,NA,TRBV6-1,TRBJ2-3
TGTGCCTGGAAGTCCCGACAGGGAGGTAATTCACCCCTCCACTTT,CAWKSRQGGNSPLHF,TRBD1,NA,TRBV30,TRBJ1-6
TGTGCCAGCAGCGACAGCCCTCGACTAGCGGGAGGGGGAATCAATGAGCAGTTCTTC,CASSDSPRLAGGGINEQFF,TRBD2,NA,TRBV11-3,TRBJ2-1
TGTGCCAGCAGTCGACAGGTGAACACTGAAGCTTTCTTT,CASSRQVNTEAFF,NA,NA,TRBV6-4,TRBJ1-1
TGTGCCAGCAGCTTGCCGACTAATTACAGGGTCGCTGAAGCTTTCTTT,CASSLPTNYRVAEAFF,NA,few,TRBV5-6,TRBJ1-1
TGTGCCAGCACCGAGTATCAGGGGAACACTGAAGCTTTCTTT,CASTEYQGNTEAFF,NA,few,TRBV6-6,TRBJ1-1
TGTGCCAGCAGCCGACTTCAGGGTTGGGGGGCAGATACGCAGTATTTT,CASSRLQGWGADTQYF,NA,NA,TRBV9,TRBJ2-3